There are a few counts of the clone carrying this T cell receptor beta chain. The CDR3 sequence is 11 residues long. V lost 6 bases and J 10 bases, leaving 12 bases between the germline ends. Germline assignment: CDR1 MGHDK and CDR2 SYGVNS. Libraries were prepared by immunoSEQ multiplex PCR; TCRdb keeps only in-frame clonotypes and omits some of them. The profile covers approximately 240,000 clones, with approximately 81% appearing a single time and more than 4.5% taken by the ten largest. These data are taken from a study of blood T cell repertoires in COVID-19. The chain couples TRBV25-1 to TRBJ1-1, with D tentatively TRBD1 (6 bases). The receptor's source is a woman aged 55-69 years who had recovered from COVID-19. Material: peripheral blood. Here the CDR3 reads CASRKDSPAFF. The CDR3 DNA reads as TGTGCCAGCAGAAAGGACAGTCCAGCTTTCTTT. Using reference TRBV25-1 and TRBJ1-1 for the parts outside the CDR3, the full variable domain is EADIYQTPRYLVIGTGKKITLECSQTMGHDKMYWYQQDPGMELHLIHYSYGVNSTEKGDLSSESTVSRIRTEHFPLTLESARPSHTSQYLCASRKDSPAFFGQGTRLTVV.